This T cell receptor beta chain was captured by sequencing in a study of cytotoxic CD8 clonotypes in ibrutinib-treated CLL. Findings of the study overall: Public clonotypes were uncommon and contracted or stayed stable on treatment. Circulating CD8+ T-cell counts were tracked by baseline clonality, which exceeded that of age-matched healthy donors. Clonality increased at ibrutinib response and stayed stable in sustained remission. At progression, however, it fell back toward baseline.

The germline V gene has CDR1 LNHNV and CDR2 YYDKDF (reference sequence). The CDR3 loop spans 14 amino acids. V lost 0 bases, J lost 6 bases, and 11 bases lay in between. The repertoire was sequenced with immunoSEQ multiplex PCR; TCRdb's copy has only in-frame clones and lacks some. Of about 270,000 clones detected, 76% appear once; the ten largest clones hold 5.6%. Worth noting for this clone: The target antigen is unknown.

J is TRBJ1-2 and V is TRBV15; a weak D match, TRBD1 (6 bases). The source is a human donor with chronic lymphocytic leukemia. Here the sequenced sample was PBMCs, taken at disease progression, from a patient treated with ibrutinib. In nucleotides, the CDR3 is TGTGCCACCAGCAGAGATTTACAGGGAAATGGCTACACCTTC. Residues: CATSRDLQGNGYTF.